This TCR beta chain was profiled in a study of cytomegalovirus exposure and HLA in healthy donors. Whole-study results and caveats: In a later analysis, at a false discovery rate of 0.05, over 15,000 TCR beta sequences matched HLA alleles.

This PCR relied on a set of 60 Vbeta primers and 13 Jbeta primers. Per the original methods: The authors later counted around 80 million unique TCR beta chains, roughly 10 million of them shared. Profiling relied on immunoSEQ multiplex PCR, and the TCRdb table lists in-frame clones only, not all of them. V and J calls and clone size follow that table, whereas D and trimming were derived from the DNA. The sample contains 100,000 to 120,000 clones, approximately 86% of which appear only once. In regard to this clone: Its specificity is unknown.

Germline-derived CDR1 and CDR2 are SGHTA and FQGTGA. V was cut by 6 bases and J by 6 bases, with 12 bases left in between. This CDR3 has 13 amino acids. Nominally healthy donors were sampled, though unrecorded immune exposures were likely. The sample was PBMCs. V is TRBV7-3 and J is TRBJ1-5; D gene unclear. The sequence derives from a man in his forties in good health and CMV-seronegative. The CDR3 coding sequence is TGTGCCAGCAGTTTAGAGGTAGCTCAGCCCCAGCATTTT. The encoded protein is CASSLEVAQPQHF.